The 16 T cell receptor beta chains listed next were all sequenced from one sample in a study of cytomegalovirus exposure and HLA in healthy donors. The study ran its PCR with 60 Vbeta and 13 Jbeta primers. Profiling relied on immunoSEQ multiplex PCR, and the TCRdb table lists in-frame clones only, not all of them. The sample lists around 160,000 clones; roughly 85% were seen once. The material sequenced was PBMCs. These receptors were obtained from a male donor in good health and CMV-seropositive.

This clone was detected only a few times. This sequence joins TRBV5-1 and TRBJ1-2; D is unresolved. The CDR3 extends over 14 amino acids. Per germline, CDR1 SGHRS and CDR2 YFSETQ. Trimming took off 0 bases at V and 5 bases at J, with 11 bases between the two ends. The CDR3 coding sequence is TGCGCCAGCAGCTTGGGTCAGGCGTCATATGGCTACACCTTC. It specifies CASSLGQASYGYTF.

The chain uses TRBV4-3 and TRBJ1-5; tentatively, D is TRBD1 (5 bases). Looked up from germline, CDR1 is LGHNA and CDR2 is YSLEER. CDR3 length: 15 amino acids. The germline V and J ends were trimmed by 4 bases and 4 bases, with 14 bases remaining between them. CDR3 DNA sequence: TGCGCCAGCAGCCCAGACGTACGGACAAATCAGCCCCAGCATTTT. Protein sequence: CASSPDVRTNQPQHF.

Only a few counts were recorded for this clone. The gene calls are TRBV11-2 and TRBJ1-2; 7 bases fit TRBD1. This CDR3 comprises 16 residues. Trimming cost V 0 bases and J 7 bases; bases outside gene matches: 11. From germline, CDR1 is SGHAT and CDR2 FQNNGV. The CDR3 coding sequence is TGTGCCAGCAGCTTAGATCCCCAGAACAGGGGTGGTGGCTACACCTTC. It is translated as CASSLDPQNRGGGYTF.

The chain recombines TRBV2 with TRBJ1-1; D is uncertain. Trimming stripped 7 bases from V and 1 base from J, with 7 bases between. Per germline, CDR1 SNHLY and CDR2 FYNNEI. The CDR3 length is 12 residues. Written as DNA, the CDR3 is TGTGCCAGCAAGGACTCGAACACTGAAGCTTTCTTT. Its protein product is CASKDSNTEAFF.

The CDR3 nucleotides are TGTGCCAGCAGTCCCAGGGGGGCACCGGACACTGAAGCTTTCTTT. It specifies CASSPRGAPDTEAFF. This chain uses TRBV28 with TRBJ1-1; TRBD1 matches 7 bases. This CDR3 has 15 residues. Trimming took 5 bases from V and 3 from J; bases not matched to a gene: 9. Germline V gene data show CDR1 as MDHEN and CDR2 as SYDVKM.

Here the CDR3 DNA reads TGTGCCAGCGGACTAGACACCATATATTTT. Translating it yields CASGLDTIYF. The J gene is TRBJ1-3, the V gene TRBV2; the D is unclear. This CDR3 has 10 residues. Trimming removed 8 bases at V and 8 bases at J, with 7 bases between. Looked up from germline, CDR1 is SNHLY and CDR2 is FYNNEI.

The rearrangement links TRBV5-6 to TRBJ1-4; D is unclear. CDR1 and CDR2 from the germline V gene are SGHDT and YYEEEE. The V end was cut by 0 bases, the J end by 0 bases, with 9 bases between. The CDR3 covers 16 residues. Here the CDR3 reads CASSLVDTPTNEKLFF. The CDR3 DNA sequence: TGTGCCAGCAGCTTGGTTGACACACCAACTAATGAAAAACTGTTTTTT.

The chain links TRBV10-3 to TRBJ1-1; D might be TRBD1 (6 bases). Trimming took off 7 bases at V and 0 bases at J, with 15 bases between the two ends. CDR1 ENHRY and CDR2 SYGVKD come from the germline V gene. The CDR3 loop spans 15 amino acids. CDR3 in amino acids: CAITNHGQMNTEAFF. DNA of the CDR3: TGTGCCATCACAAACCACGGACAGATGAACACTGAAGCTTTCTTT.

The sample holds one count of this clone. CDR3 bases: TGTGCCAGCAGTTCCCTTGAGGGCTACGAGCAGTACTTC. Translating it yields CASSSLEGYEQYF. The rearrangement uses TRBV27 and TRBJ2-7, with D maybe TRBD2 (5 bases). Germline-derived CDR1 and CDR2 are MNHEY and SMNVEV (reference sequence). This CDR3 region has 13 residues. V was clipped by 4 bases and J by 3 bases, with 10 bases between them.

The genes are TRBV30 and TRBJ1-4; TRBD1 matches 9 bases. The CDR3 is 12 amino acids. Germline CDR1 is GTSNPN and CDR2 is SVGIG (reference sequence). CDR3 coding DNA: TGTGGGACGGGACAGGGAGGTGAAAAACTGTTTTTT. Translation gives CGTGQGGEKLFF.

J is TRBJ2-1 and V is TRBV5-5; TRBD2 is a possible D gene (6 bases). V lost 6 bases and J lost 6, with 19 bases in between. This CDR3 has 15 residues. Per germline, CDR1 SGHKS and CDR2 YYEKEE (reference sequence). CDR3 in amino acids: CASTNRAAGGNEQFF. In nucleotides, the CDR3 is TGTGCCAGCACCAATAGGGCTGCCGGGGGCAATGAGCAGTTCTTC. Full variable domain (rest looked up from reference TRBV5-5 and TRBJ2-1): DAGVTQSPTHLIKTRGQQVTLRCSPISGHKSVSWYQQVLGQGPQFIFQYYEKEERGRGNFPDRFSARQFPNYSSELNVNALLLGDSALYLCASTNRAAGGNEQFFGPGTRLTVL.

Worth noting for this clone: Other DNA sequences within the sample encode an identical CDR3. V and J are TRBV18 and TRBJ1-1, with 10 nucleotides matching TRBD1. Germline trimming cut 3 bases from V and 4 bases from J; bases unmatched to any gene: 2. The CDR3 loop spans 14 amino acids. Germline V CDR1 and CDR2: KGHSH, LQKENI. In DNA form, the CDR3 reads TGTGCCAGCTCACCGACAGGGGGCGGCACTGAAGCTTTCTTT. Its translation: CASSPTGGGTEAFF.

The rearrangement uses TRBV5-6 and TRBJ2-7; 11 nucleotides match TRBD1. With V trimmed by 1 base and J by 2 bases, 5 bases remained unmatched. Germline V gene lookup returns CDR1 SGHDT and CDR2 YYEEEE. The CDR3 totals 16 residues. In DNA, the CDR3 is TGTGCCAGCAGCTTGATTTCGGGACAGGGGGCCTACGAGCAGTACTTC. Its protein product is CASSLISGQGAYEQYF.

The rearrangement joins TRBV6-6 to TRBJ2-6, with a possible D match to TRBD1 (6 bases). V was clipped by 0 bases and J by 0 bases, with 6 bases between them. The CDR3 is 16 residues long. Germline-derived CDR1 and CDR2 are MNHNY and SVGAGI (reference sequence). In DNA form, the CDR3 reads TGTGCCAGCAGTTACTCGACAGGCTCTGGGGCCAACGTCCTGACTTTC. This sequence encodes CASSYSTGSGANVLTF.

This chain links TRBV4-2 with TRBJ2-3; 14 bases agree with TRBD2. There are 16 residues in the CDR3. J gave up 6 bases and V 5 bases, and 7 bases lay outside the gene matches. Germline V gives CDR1 LGHNA, CDR2 YNFKEQ. The chain's CDR3 is CASSGLAGGPTDTQYF. CDR3 bases: TGTGCCAGCAGCGGACTAGCGGGGGGCCCCACGGATACGCAGTATTTT.

The chain is built from TRBV29-1 and TRBJ1-2; 7 bases map to TRBD1. Germline V lookup: CDR1 SQVTM, CDR2 ANQGSEA. The V gene end was trimmed by 6 bases and the J gene end by 4 bases; junction bases not matched to a gene: 8. The CDR3 consists of 13 residues. The CDR3 nucleotides are TGCAGCGTCACAGGGGAATGGTTCTATGGCTACACCTTC. Residues: CSVTGEWFYGYTF.